This T cell receptor beta chain was documented in a study of cytomegalovirus exposure and HLA in healthy donors. These donors, healthy bone marrow donors, were studied. The germline CDR1 and CDR2 sequences are LNHDA and SQIVND (reference sequence). CDR3 size: 17 residues. V dropped 4 bases and J dropped 11; count of bases not matched to a gene: 22. This clone was seen only a few times. The PCR had 60 Vbeta and 13 Jbeta primers. The data were produced by immunoSEQ multiplex PCR, yet TCRdb's version contains in-frame clones alone and is incomplete. The top ten clones hold about 2% of a sample with roughly 120,000 clones, roughly 14% of them seen once.

The sequencing sample was made of PBMCs. The rearrangement links TRBV19 to TRBJ1-1, with 7 nucleotides matching TRBD1. This receptor was obtained from a woman under 30 in good health and CMV-seronegative. The CDR3 protein is CASSNPVLRGRDLEAFF. CDR3 sequence (DNA): TGTGCCAGTAGTAACCCGGTGTTAAGGGGGCGGGACCTTGAGGCTTTCTTT.